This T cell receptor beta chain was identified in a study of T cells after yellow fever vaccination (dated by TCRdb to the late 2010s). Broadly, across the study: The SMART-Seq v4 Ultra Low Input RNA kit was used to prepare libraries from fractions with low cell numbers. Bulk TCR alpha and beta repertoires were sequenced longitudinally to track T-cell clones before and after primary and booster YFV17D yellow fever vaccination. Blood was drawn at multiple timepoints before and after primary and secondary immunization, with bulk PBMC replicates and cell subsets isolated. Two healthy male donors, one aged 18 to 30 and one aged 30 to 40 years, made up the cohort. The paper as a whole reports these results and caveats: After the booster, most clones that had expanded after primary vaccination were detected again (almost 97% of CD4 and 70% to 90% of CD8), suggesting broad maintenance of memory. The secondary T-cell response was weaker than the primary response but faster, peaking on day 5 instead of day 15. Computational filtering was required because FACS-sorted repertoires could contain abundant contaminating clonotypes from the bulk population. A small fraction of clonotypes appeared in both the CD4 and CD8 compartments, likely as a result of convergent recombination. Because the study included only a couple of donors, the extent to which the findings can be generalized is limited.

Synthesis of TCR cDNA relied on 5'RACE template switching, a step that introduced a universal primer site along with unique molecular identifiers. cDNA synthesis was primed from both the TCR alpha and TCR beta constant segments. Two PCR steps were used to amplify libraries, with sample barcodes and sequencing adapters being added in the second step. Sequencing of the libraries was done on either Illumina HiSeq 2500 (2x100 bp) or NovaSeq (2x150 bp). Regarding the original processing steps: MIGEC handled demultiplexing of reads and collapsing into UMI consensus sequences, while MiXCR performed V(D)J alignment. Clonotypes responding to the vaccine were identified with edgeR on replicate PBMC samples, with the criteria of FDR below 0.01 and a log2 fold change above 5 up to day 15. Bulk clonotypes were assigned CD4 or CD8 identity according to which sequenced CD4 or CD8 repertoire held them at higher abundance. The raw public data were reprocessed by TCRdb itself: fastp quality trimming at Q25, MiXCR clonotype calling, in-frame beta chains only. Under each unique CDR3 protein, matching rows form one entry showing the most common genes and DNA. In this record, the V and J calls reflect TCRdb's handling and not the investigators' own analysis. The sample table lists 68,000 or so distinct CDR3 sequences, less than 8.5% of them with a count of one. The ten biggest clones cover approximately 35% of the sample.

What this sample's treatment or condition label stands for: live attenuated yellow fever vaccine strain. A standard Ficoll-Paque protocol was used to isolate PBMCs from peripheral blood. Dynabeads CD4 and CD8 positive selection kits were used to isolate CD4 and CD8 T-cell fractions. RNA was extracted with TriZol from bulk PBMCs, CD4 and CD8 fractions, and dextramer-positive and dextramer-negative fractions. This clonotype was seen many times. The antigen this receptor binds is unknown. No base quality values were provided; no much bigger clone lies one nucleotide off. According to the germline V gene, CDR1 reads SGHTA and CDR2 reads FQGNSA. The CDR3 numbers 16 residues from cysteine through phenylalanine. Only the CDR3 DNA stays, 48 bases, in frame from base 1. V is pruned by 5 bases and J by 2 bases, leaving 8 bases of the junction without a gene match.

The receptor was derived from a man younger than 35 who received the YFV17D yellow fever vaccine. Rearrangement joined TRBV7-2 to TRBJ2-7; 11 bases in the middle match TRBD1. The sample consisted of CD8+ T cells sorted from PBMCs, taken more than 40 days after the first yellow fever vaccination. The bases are TGTGCCAGCAGCATTTCCGGACAGGGGGCTCCCTACGAGCAGTACTTC. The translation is CASSISGQGAPYEQYF.